This TCR beta chain originates from a study of T-cell reconstitution after alpha-beta-depleted transplantation in children. The TCRbeta library was prepared with unique molecular identifiers. TCRdb itself ran the PCR reads through MiXCR, one entry per CDR3 protein. The sample includes nearly 550,000 distinct CDR3 sequences, around 16% of them seen just once. In this sample, this clonotype turned up once. The CDR3 has 14 residues. V lost 3 bases and J 4 bases, leaving 12 bases between the germline ends. From germline, CDR1 is KGHSH and CDR2 LQKENI. This sequence originates from a human donor who donated a stem cell graft to a child with acute lymphoblastic leukemia. The gene calls are TRBV18 and TRBJ2-5, with D hard to call. The sample was PBMCs from the stem cell graft donor, taken from the stem cell graft. The CDR3 DNA reads as TGTGCCAGCTCACCCAACGCAGCCGCAGAGACCCAGTACTTC. The encoded protein is CASSPNAAAETQYF. The variable domain in full, with the rest retrieved from reference TRBV18 and TRBJ2-5, is NAGVMQNPRHLVRRRGQEARLRCSPMKGHSHVYWYRQLPEEGLKFMVYLQKENIIDESGMPKERFSAEFPKEGPSILRIQQVVRGDSAAYFCASSPNAAAETQYFGPGTRLLVL.